Listed here are 25 T cell receptor beta chains from one sample, sequenced in a study of human T cells and chemical hapten exposure (dated by TCRdb to the early 2020s). The method was RACE. The sample was run on a NextSeq 500. Starting from the raw public reads, TCRdb applied fastp trimming at Q25, assembled clones with MiXCR and retained in-frame beta chains. One record per CDR3 amino acid sequence lists the most common genes and DNA. Recorded for this sample are 60,000 to 80,000 distinct CDR3 sequences; approximately 29% of them occurred a single time. Roughly 9.8% of the sample belongs to the ten largest clones. The time point label of this sample denotes: patch test 1, 2 weeks after DPC sensitization. The treatment or condition label for this specimen denotes: therapeutic diphenylcyclopropenone sensitization with weekly scalp DPC. Sequenced here: whole blood, sampled in connection with sensitization to the hapten diphenylcyclopropenone (DPC). These TCRs come from a man aged 40-55 years with alopecia areata. Some clones in this sample may be carry-over from other donors' samples.

The V and J genes are TRBV12-3 or TRBV12-4 and TRBJ2-1; perhaps TRBD2 as D (6 bases). This CDR3 comprises 12 residues. V was clipped by 8 bases and J by 4 bases, with 9 bases between them. CDR3 region: CASGTEYNEQFF. The DNA for the CDR3 is TGTGCCAGCGGGACTGAGTACAATGAGCAGTTCTTC.

The chain joins TRBV6-2 or TRBV6-3 to TRBJ1-1; D not resolved. The germline CDR1 and CDR2 sequences are MNHEY and SVGEGT. The V end was cut by 6 bases, the J end by 0 bases, with 8 bases between. The CDR3 runs 13 residues. The CDR3 loop reads CASRDGLNTEAFF. The CDR3 DNA is TGTGCCAGCAGGGACGGTTTGAACACTGAAGCTTTCTTT.

The chain uses TRBV29-1 and TRBJ2-7, with 9 bases lining up with TRBD1. The CDR3 extends over 12 amino acids. Germline V gene sequence: CDR1 SQVTM, CDR2 ANQGSEA. J lost 3 bases, V lost 6 bases, and 3 bases had no gene match. CDR3 in amino acids: CSVKDRGYEQYF. CDR3 bases: TGCAGCGTCAAGGACAGGGGCTACGAGCAGTACTTC.

V is TRBV7-8 and J is TRBJ2-3, with D perhaps TRBD2 (6 bases). V dropped 5 bases and J dropped 3 bases, with 18 bases sitting between them. From germline, CDR1 is SGHVS and CDR2 FQNEAQ. The CDR3 has 16 residues. The CDR3 region is CASSPRLGASTDTQYF. The CDR3 DNA is TGTGCCAGCAGCCCCCGACTAGGCGCTTCAACAGATACGCAGTATTTT.

This clonotype was counted at least ten times. The gene calls are TRBV12-3 or TRBV12-4 and TRBJ2-1; 8 nucleotides match TRBD2. Trimming took 7 bases from V and 0 from J; bases not matched to a gene: 11. This CDR3 is built from 17 residues. The CDR3 protein is CASKGPGGLRSYNEQFF. CDR3 DNA: TGTGCCAGCAAGGGTCCGGGAGGGCTTCGCTCCTACAATGAGCAGTTCTTC.

The J gene is TRBJ1-6, the V gene TRBV5-1; D gene unclear. The CDR3 loop spans 14 amino acids. The V gene's germline CDR1 is SGHRS and CDR2 YFSETQ. Trimming removed 0 bases from V and 10 bases from J, with 11 bases in between. The CDR3 sequence: CASSLEGLGSPLHF. The CDR3 nucleotides are TGCGCCAGCAGCTTGGAAGGTTTGGGATCACCCCTCCACTTT.

In this sample, this clonotype turned up once. This chain joins TRBV7-2 and TRBJ2-4; 9 bases align to TRBD2. Germline V gene lookup returns CDR1 SGHTA and CDR2 FQGNSA. This CDR3 is 17 amino acids long. Trimming removed 4 bases from V and 2 bases from J; junction bases left unmatched: 9. CDR3 DNA sequence: TGTGCCAGCAGCTCCATTAGCGGGAGCGTGACCAAAAACATTCAGTACTTC. Its translation is CASSSISGSVTKNIQYF.

A few counts support this clonotype. The J gene is TRBJ2-1, the V gene TRBV2; D not certain. Deletions cut 0 bases from V and 4 bases from J, with 13 bases between. From germline, CDR1 is SNHLY and CDR2 FYNNEI. There are 16 residues in the CDR3. This CDR3 is CASSEAQTSFYNEQFF. As DNA, the CDR3 is TGTGCCAGCAGTGAAGCGCAGACGAGCTTTTACAATGAGCAGTTCTTC.

The gene calls are TRBV28 and TRBJ1-1; no definite D call. V lost 1 base and J 0 bases, leaving 6 bases between the germline ends. Germline values: CDR1 MDHEN, CDR2 SYDVKM. The CDR3 extends over 14 amino acids. DNA of the CDR3: TGTGCCAGCAGTTTATACGTTGTGAACACTGAAGCTTTCTTT. Residues: CASSLYVVNTEAFF. The entire variable domain, with the rest obtained from reference TRBV28 and TRBJ1-1, is as follows: DVKVTQSSRYLVKRTGEKVFLECVQDMDHENMFWYRQDPGLGLRLIYFSYDVKMKEKGDIPEGYSVSREKKERFSLILESASTNQTSMYLCASSLYVVNTEAFFGQGTRLTVV.

In its sample, this clonotype was seen a few times. CDR3 in DNA: TGTGCCAGCAGCCCCGCACTAGCGGGAGTTGATGAGCAGTTCTTC. Residues: CASSPALAGVDEQFF. The chain is built from TRBV11-2 and TRBJ2-1; 11 nucleotides align to TRBD2. V lost 5 bases to trimming and J lost 8 bases; unmatched junction nucleotides: 8. This CDR3 comprises 15 residues. The germline V gene has CDR1 SGHAT and CDR2 FQNNGV.

The rearrangement links TRBV6-2 or TRBV6-3 to TRBJ2-4; D uncertain. Per germline, CDR1 MNHEY and CDR2 SVGEGT. Trimming shortened V by 4 bases and J by 0 bases, and 10 bases separated the two germline ends. This CDR3 is built from 15 residues. CDR3 coding DNA: TGTGCCAGCAGTTCCTCGACGGTAGCCAAAAACATTCAGTACTTC. Its translation is CASSSSTVAKNIQYF.

The chain employs TRBV6-6 and TRBJ2-3; TRBD2 is a possible D gene (5 bases). Germline V gene lookup returns CDR1 MNHNY and CDR2 SVGAGI (reference sequence). This CDR3 is 18 amino acids long. V gave up 6 bases and J gave up 0 bases, with 22 bases separating them. The DNA for the CDR3 is TGTGCCAGCAGATCGAAGGGCCGCGGGCTTACTAGCACAGATACGCAGTATTTT. Translation: CASRSKGRGLTSTDTQYF.

The V gene is TRBV7-2, the J gene TRBJ2-1, with D possibly TRBD1 on 6 matching bases. CDR1 SGHTA and CDR2 FQGNSA come from the germline V gene. The V gene lost 4 bases and the J gene lost 2 bases, with 12 bases spanning the gap. The CDR3 consists of 15 residues. The CDR3 here is CASSSQGTTYNEQFF. The CDR3 nucleotides read TGTGCCAGCAGCTCTCAGGGGACCACCTACAATGAGCAGTTCTTC. Together with reference TRBV7-2 and TRBJ2-1, the CDR3 gives the full variable domain: GAGVSQSPSNKVTEKGKDVELRCDPISGHTALYWYRQSLGQGLEFLIYFQGNSAPDKSGLPSDRFSAERTGGSVSTLTIQRTQQEDSAVYLCASSSQGTTYNEQFFGPGTRLTVL.

In this sample, this clonotype turned up a few times. This chain links TRBV20-1 with TRBJ2-4; D is undetermined. V dropped 6 bases and J dropped 0 bases, with 12 bases sitting between them. CDR3 length: 14 amino acids. The germline V gene has CDR1 DFQATT and CDR2 SNEGSKA (reference sequence). This CDR3 reads CSAFDNVAKNIQYF. In DNA form, the CDR3 reads TGCAGTGCATTCGACAATGTAGCCAAAAACATTCAGTACTTC.

This chain connects TRBV28 to TRBJ1-3; perhaps TRBD1 as D (5 bases). The germline gives CDR1 MDHEN, CDR2 SYDVKM. With 8 bases removed from V and 2 bases from J, the gap between germline ends came to 13 bases. The CDR3 length is 14 residues. The CDR3 sequence is CASPEGRTGNTIYF. CDR3 DNA: TGTGCCAGCCCGGAGGGGAGGACTGGAAACACCATATATTTT.

This clonotype has just a few counts. CDR3 sequence: CASSATSYNEQFF. CDR3 in DNA: TGTGCCAGCAGTGCGACTAGTTACAATGAGCAGTTCTTC. V gene TRBV12-3 or TRBV12-4 combines with J gene TRBJ2-1; TRBD2 might be the D (6 bases). The V and J ends lost 5 bases and 4 bases respectively, with 9 bases between them. The CDR3 contains 13 residues.

The J gene is TRBJ2-5, the V gene TRBV3-1; 9 nucleotides match TRBD2. The trim removed 4 bases at V and 7 bases at J, leaving 7 bases unmatched. The CDR3 has 14 residues. The germline V gene encodes CDR1 LGHDT and CDR2 YNNKEL (reference sequence). For the CDR3, the DNA is TGTGCCAGCAGCCTAGCGGGAGATCTTGGGACCCAGTACTTC. This encodes CASSLAGDLGTQYF.

CDR3 DNA: TGTGCCAGCAGGCGGGGGGGCAATGAGCAGTTCTTC. This gives the protein CASRRGGNEQFF. The rearrangement links TRBV28 to TRBJ2-1; 9 bases fit TRBD2. Germline V gene data show CDR1 as MDHEN and CDR2 as SYDVKM. Losses at the gene ends were 6 bases for V and 6 bases for J; bases not matched to a gene: 0. The length of the CDR3 is 12 residues.

V is TRBV12-3 or TRBV12-4 and J is TRBJ2-1; 7 bases are shared with TRBD2. The CDR3 consists of 17 residues. V shed 1 base, J shed 0 bases, and the junction held 6 bases outside the gene matches. The CDR3 spells CASSLGSGGSSYNEQFF. Here the CDR3 DNA reads TGTGCCAGCAGTTTAGGATCTGGCGGGAGCTCCTACAATGAGCAGTTCTTC.

The chain carries TRBV4-1 and TRBJ2-7; no reliable D call. Germline assignment: CDR1 MGHRA and CDR2 YSYEKL. This CDR3 is 17 amino acids long. Trimming took 0 bases from V and 1 from J, leaving 16 bases between them. This chain's CDR3 is CASSQDMGSLGSYEQYF. The CDR3 DNA is TGCGCCAGCAGCCAAGATATGGGCAGCCTGGGGTCCTACGAGCAGTACTTC.

The J gene is TRBJ1-6, the V gene TRBV5-1; 10 bases are a match to TRBD1. The CDR3 has 15 amino acids. V trimming: 0 bases; J trimming: 10 bases; junction bases outside the gene matches: 4. Per germline, CDR1 SGHRS and CDR2 YFSETQ. In DNA, the CDR3 is TGCGCCAGCAGCTTGGGACAGGGGGCAAGATCACCCCTCCACTTT. Its translation: CASSLGQGARSPLHF.

The chain couples TRBV4-2 to TRBJ2-7, with TRBD1 as a possible D gene (5 bases). Trimming pared 0 bases from V and 4 bases from J, leaving 19 bases between. This CDR3 has 17 amino acids. CDR1 and CDR2 (germline): LGHNA, YNFKEQ. The CDR3 spells CASSQDLSQGQFYEQYF. DNA for the CDR3: TGTGCCAGCAGCCAAGATCTTAGCCAGGGTCAATTTTACGAGCAGTACTTC.

This clonotype was seen ten or more times. V gene TRBV3-1 combines with J gene TRBJ2-3; the D is unclear. V lost 1 base, J lost 0 bases, and 5 bases lay in between. Looked up from germline, CDR1 is LGHDT and CDR2 is YNNKEL (reference sequence). The CDR3 extends over 14 amino acids. The CDR3 protein is CASSQGGSTDTQYF. The CDR3 DNA reads as TGTGCCAGCAGCCAAGGTGGTAGCACAGATACGCAGTATTTT.

In the case of this clonotype: A read error may produce the germline difference seen at one junction end. V gene TRBV2 combines with J gene TRBJ2-2, with 9 positions matching TRBD1. This CDR3 has 14 residues. CDR1 is SNHLY, CDR2 FYNNEI, per germline. CDR3 in DNA: TGTGCCAGCAGCGAACTACAGGGGGCCGGGGAGCTGATTTTT. It is translated as CASSELQGAGELIF.

A few counts support this clonotype. This chain uses TRBV20-1 with TRBJ2-3; D remains ambiguous. V lost 3 bases, J lost 6 bases, and 7 bases lay in between. Germline lookup yields CDR1 DFQATT and CDR2 SNEGSKA (reference sequence). The CDR3 length is 11 residues. The CDR3, as DNA: TGCAGTGCTAGGTTCCCGGATACGCAGTATTTT. Translation: CSARFPDTQYF.